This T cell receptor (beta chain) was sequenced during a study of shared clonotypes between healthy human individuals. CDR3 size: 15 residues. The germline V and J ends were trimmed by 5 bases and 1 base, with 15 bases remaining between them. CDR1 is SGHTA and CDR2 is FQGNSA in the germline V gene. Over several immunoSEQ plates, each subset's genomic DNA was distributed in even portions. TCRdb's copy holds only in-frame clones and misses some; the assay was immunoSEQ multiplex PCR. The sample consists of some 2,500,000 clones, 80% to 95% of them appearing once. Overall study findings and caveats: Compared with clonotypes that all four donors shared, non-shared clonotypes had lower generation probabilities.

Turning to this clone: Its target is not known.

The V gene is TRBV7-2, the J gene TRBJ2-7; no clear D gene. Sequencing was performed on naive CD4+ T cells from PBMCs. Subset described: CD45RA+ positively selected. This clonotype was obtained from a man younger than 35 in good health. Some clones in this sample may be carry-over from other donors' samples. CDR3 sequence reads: CASSVTLTGSYEQYF. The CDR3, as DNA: TGTGCCAGCAGCGTCACACTGACGGGTTCCTACGAGCAGTACTTC.